This TCR beta chain was obtained from a study of CD8 T cells in Susac syndrome. J was trimmed by 1 base and V by 3 bases; bases with no gene match: 2. From germline, CDR1 is KGHSH and CDR2 LQKENI. The CDR3 has 15 residues. Sequencing of TCR beta, carried out with a high-throughput approach, was applied to CD8+ and CD4+ T cells from the blood. Both CD4+ and CD8+ T cells were negatively isolated, and TEMRA cells underwent FACS enrichment. The authors reverse transcribed about 0.45 to 1 ug RNA with random hexamers. Amplification of TCR beta CDR3 by immunoSEQ multiplex PCR spanned 54 Vbeta and 13 Jbeta. Using its own MiXCR run on the immunoSEQ multiplex PCR reads, TCRdb lists one record per CDR3 protein. The top ten clones hold approximately 0.18% of a sample with 50,000 to 65,000 distinct CDR3 sequences, roughly 92% of them seen once.

This sequence was found in a human donor in good health. J is TRBJ2-3 and V is TRBV18; 9 nucleotides align to TRBD1. Sequenced: CD8+ T cells from PBMCs. This CDR3 reads CASSPRDRGTDTQYF. The CDR3 nucleotides read TGTGCCAGCTCACCCCGGGACAGGGGCACAGATACGCAGTATTTT. The entire variable domain, with the rest obtained from reference TRBV18 and TRBJ2-3, is as follows: NAGVMQNPRHLVRRRGQEARLRCSPMKGHSHVYWYRQLPEEGLKFMVYLQKENIIDESGMPKERFSAEFPKEGPSILRIQQVVRGDSAAYFCASSPRDRGTDTQYFGPGTRLTVL.